The clone carrying this T cell receptor beta chain showed up just a few times. This sample is drawn from a study of CDR3 diversity in severe acne. The germline V gene has CDR1 DFQATT and CDR2 SNEGSKA (reference sequence). The CDR3 is 14 amino acids. V shed 5 bases, J shed 6 bases, and the junction held 11 bases outside the gene matches. Using its own MiXCR run on the PCR reads, TCRdb lists one record per CDR3 protein. The sample lists about 93,000 distinct CDR3 sequences; 48% were seen once. The chain recombines TRBV20-1 with TRBJ2-7, with 9 nucleotides matching TRBD2. The TCR sequence derives from a male donor in good health, serving as a control. Sequencing input: blood. CDR3 residues: CSAPSPSGMSEQYF. CDR3 coding DNA: TGCAGTGCTCCTTCTCCTAGCGGGATGAGCGAGCAGTACTTC.